The 21 T cell receptor beta chains given below trace back to one sample, sequenced in a study of PD-L1 blockade in urothelial cancer. Using immunoSEQ multiplex PCR, the repertoire was profiled, and TCRdb retains in-frame clones only, with some absent. Among about 72,000 clones listed, around 85% were seen once. Specified time point: pretreatment peripheral blood. The sample was PBMCs, taken around atezolizumab (anti-PD-L1) treatment. These receptors came from a man aged 55-75 years with urothelial cancer.

The J gene is TRBJ2-7, the V gene TRBV28; TRBD1 aligns across 7 bases. The CDR3 has 13 residues. Germline assignment: CDR1 MDHEN and CDR2 SYDVKM. With 6 bases clipped from V and 4 bases from J, the junction kept 6 bases outside the gene matches. CDR3 bases: TGTGCCAGCAGACCAGGGGGTCGGTACGAGCAGTACTTC. Its translation is CASRPGGRYEQYF. Together with reference TRBV28 and TRBJ2-7, the CDR3 gives the full variable domain: DVKVTQSSRYLVKRTGEKVFLECVQDMDHENMFWYRQDPGLGLRLIYFSYDVKMKEKGDIPEGYSVSREKKERFSLILESASTNQTSMYLCASRPGGRYEQYFGPGTRLTVT.

A note on this clone: At the DNA level, this CDR3 is encoded by other sequences in the same sample as well. CDR3 nucleotides: TGCGCCAGCAGCCAGGCTGGGACTATTTTTTTGGAGACCCAGTACTTC. Protein: CASSQAGTIFLETQYF. The V call is TRBV4-1, the J call TRBJ2-5, with TRBD2 matching 7 bases. Germline lookup yields CDR1 MGHRA and CDR2 YSYEKL. CDR3 length: 16 amino acids. J gave up 5 bases and V 3 bases, and 12 bases lay outside the gene matches.

This clone was seen only a few times. This chain connects TRBV7-6 to TRBJ2-1; 11 nucleotides agree with TRBD2. The V segment lost 5 bases and the J segment 2 bases; nucleotides outside the gene matches: 2. The germline CDR1 and CDR2 sequences are SGHVS and FNYEAQ. CDR3 length: 15 amino acids. The CDR3 DNA is TGTGCCAGCAGCCTACTAGCGGGAGCCTACAATGAGCAGTTCTTC. Its protein is CASSLLAGAYNEQFF.

As for this clone: This specimen includes other DNA sequences encoding the same CDR3. The rearrangement joins TRBV18 to TRBJ1-5, with D possibly being TRBD1 (6 bases). Germline V gives CDR1 KGHSH, CDR2 LQKENI. This CDR3 region has 16 residues. Trimming cost V 3 bases and J 0 bases, with 12 bases left between them. CDR3: CASSPPGQYSNQPQHF. For the CDR3, the DNA is TGTGCCAGCTCACCTCCCGGACAGTATAGCAATCAGCCCCAGCATTTT. Together with reference TRBV18 and TRBJ1-5, the CDR3 gives the full variable domain: NAGVMQNPRHLVRRRGQEARLRCSPMKGHSHVYWYRQLPEEGLKFMVYLQKENIIDESGMPKERFSAEFPKEGPSILRIQQVVRGDSAAYFCASSPPGQYSNQPQHFGDGTRLSIL.

V usage is TRBV9 and J usage is TRBJ2-3; tentative D call: TRBD1 (5 bases). Germline V gene sequence: CDR1 SGDLS, CDR2 YYNGEE. Trimming cost V 2 bases and J 0 bases, with 10 bases left between them. The CDR3 has 15 amino acids. CDR3 nucleotide sequence: TGTGCCAGCAGCGTTTTAGGGGCAAGCACAGATACGCAGTATTTT. It is translated as CASSVLGASTDTQYF.

The chain couples TRBV5-6 to TRBJ2-7, with D perhaps matching TRBD1 (5 bases). The ends were cut back, 4 bases at V and 6 bases at J, with 17 bases in the middle. Germline CDR1 SGHDT, CDR2 YYEEEE. This CDR3 comprises 14 residues. In nucleotides, the CDR3 is TGTGCCAGCAGCGGATCACAGGAGAAACCCGAGCAGTACTTC. The encoded protein is CASSGSQEKPEQYF.

The V call is TRBV7-8, the J call TRBJ2-2, with 8 bases identical to TRBD2. CDR1 SGHVS and CDR2 FQNEAQ come from the germline V gene. The CDR3 spans 16 residues. J was trimmed by 6 bases and V by 5 bases; bases with no gene match: 11. CDR3 nucleotide sequence: TGTGCCAGCAGCCTGAGCAGCGGGGGACCGGCCGGGGAGCTGTTTTTT. Translation: CASSLSSGGPAGELFF.

This clone occurred a few times. This chain joins TRBV21-1 and TRBJ1-1. TRBV21-1 has pseudogene status. This CDR3 comprises 14 residues. In DNA form, the CDR3 reads TGTGCCAGCAGCCCCCGCGGGGGGAACACTGAAGCTTTCTTT. Translated, it gives CASSPRGGNTEAFF.

The chain carries TRBV5-1 and TRBJ1-2; 7 nucleotides line up with TRBD1. The CDR3 runs to 12 residues. V gave up 5 bases and J gave up 2 bases; unmatched junction bases: 0. The V gene's germline CDR1 is SGHRS and CDR2 YFSETQ. The CDR3 sequence: CASRTGNYGYTF. Written as DNA, the CDR3 is TGCGCCAGCAGGACAGGGAACTATGGCTACACCTTC.

This sequence joins TRBV6-6 and TRBJ2-5; D gene ambiguous. CDR1 and CDR2 (germline): MNHNY, SVGAGI (reference sequence). V lost 2 bases to trimming and J lost 5 bases, with 9 bases between them. This CDR3 contains 13 residues. The CDR3 loop reads CASSYRSEETQYF. CDR3 sequence (DNA): TGTGCCAGCAGTTACCGTTCGGAGGAGACCCAGTACTTC.

V is TRBV6-6 and J is TRBJ2-1; 7 bases agree with TRBD1. CDR1 MNHNY and CDR2 SVGAGI come from the germline V gene (reference sequence). This CDR3 has 15 amino acids. The J segment lost 2 bases and the V segment lost 6 bases, leaving 7 bases of the junction unmatched. In nucleotides, the CDR3 is TGTGCCAGCAGCCCGACAGGGATCGCCTACAATGAGCAGTTCTTC. Its protein product is CASSPTGIAYNEQFF.

The V call is TRBV21-1, the J call TRBJ1-3; TRBD1 is the table's D call, not checked against the DNA. TRBV21-1 has pseudogene status. The CDR3 consists of 14 residues. CDR3 protein: CASSGQGGRNTIYF. Here the CDR3 DNA reads TGTGCCAGCAGCGGACAGGGTGGTCGAAACACCATATATTTT.

The chain employs TRBV6-1 and TRBJ2-1; 7 bases are a match to TRBD1. V was clipped by 4 bases and J by 9 bases; unmatched bases: 15. The CDR3 is made up of 16 amino acids. From germline, CDR1 is MNHNS and CDR2 SASEGT. As DNA, the CDR3 is TGTGCCAGCAGTGTAGGGACAGCTTGGGGATGGGGTGAGCAGTTCTTC. It yields the protein CASSVGTAWGWGEQFF.

The chain recombines TRBV10-3 with TRBJ1-6, with D tentatively TRBD1 (5 bases). Germline lookup yields CDR1 ENHRY and CDR2 SYGVKD. The V and J ends lost 0 bases and 0 bases respectively, with 12 bases between them. The CDR3 sequence is 18 residues long. The CDR3 DNA reads TGTGCCATCAGTGAGTCTAGGGGTATGAGCTCCTATAATTCACCCCTCCACTTT. Amino acid sequence: CAISESRGMSSYNSPLHF.

The J gene is TRBJ2-7, the V gene TRBV5-1; TRBD1 is a possible D gene (6 bases). CDR3 length equals 15 residues. With 4 bases removed from V and 2 bases from J, the gap between germline ends came to 16 bases. Looked up from germline, CDR1 is SGHRS and CDR2 is YFSETQ. CDR3 bases: TGCGCCAGCAGCCGCGCCCAGGGGTGGGCCTACGAGCAGTACTTC. As protein: CASSRAQGWAYEQYF. Looking up the rest from reference TRBV5-1 and TRBJ2-7 gives the full variable domain: KAGVTQTPRYLIKTRGQQVTLSCSPISGHRSVSWYQQTPGQGLQFLFEYFSETQRNKGNFPGRFSGRQFSNSRSEMNVSTLELGDSALYLCASSRAQGWAYEQYFGPGTRLTVT.

The V and J genes are TRBV5-1 and TRBJ1-1, with 8 bases matching TRBD1. J gave up 1 base and V 3 bases, and 2 bases lay outside the gene matches. The germline V gene encodes CDR1 SGHRS and CDR2 YFSETQ. The CDR3 totals 14 residues. The CDR3 DNA sequence: TGCGCCAGCAGCTCTCAGGGGGCGAACACTGAAGCTTTCTTT. Protein sequence: CASSSQGANTEAFF.

The chain couples TRBV9 to TRBJ2-1; weak D call: TRBD1 (7 bases). CDR3 length: 15 amino acids. The germline V gene has CDR1 SGDLS and CDR2 YYNGEE. The V gene lost 4 bases and the J gene lost 3 bases, with 14 bases spanning the gap. CDR3 protein: CASSPRQGGYNEQFF. The DNA for the CDR3 is TGTGCCAGCAGCCCCCGACAGGGAGGCTACAATGAGCAGTTCTTC.

This chain connects TRBV4-3 to TRBJ2-1; 8 bases match TRBD2. The CDR3 has 17 amino acids. Germline-derived CDR1 and CDR2 are LGHNA and YSLEER. With 0 bases clipped from V and 7 bases from J, the junction kept 11 bases outside the gene matches. The CDR3 protein is CASSQDLGVAGRNEQFF. The CDR3 coding sequence is TGCGCCAGCAGCCAAGATTTGGGGGTAGCGGGGAGGAATGAGCAGTTCTTC.

This chain connects TRBV4-2 to TRBJ2-7; perhaps TRBD2 as D (5 bases). Trimming stripped 0 bases from V and 8 bases from J, with 14 bases between. Germline CDR1 LGHNA, CDR2 YNFKEQ. This CDR3 is built from 14 residues. For the CDR3, the DNA is TGTGCCAGCAGCCAAGAAGGCCTAGCCTCTCAGCAGTACTTC. This encodes CASSQEGLASQQYF.

For this clone: Compared with germline, one end of the junction differs, possibly owing to a read error. The chain recombines TRBV7-7 with TRBJ2-3, with D perhaps TRBD2 (6 bases). The CDR3 has 14 residues. Per germline, CDR1 SSHAT and CDR2 FNYEAQ (reference sequence). This CDR3 reads CASSPTGGTDTQYF. Written as DNA, the CDR3 is TGTGCTAGCAGCCCGACGGGGGGCACAGATACGCAGTATTTT.

The chain recombines TRBV29-1 with TRBJ1-2, with TRBD1 matching 7 bases. The length of the CDR3 is 10 residues. Germline V gene lookup returns CDR1 SQVTM and CDR2 ANQGSEA. V shed 7 bases and J 6 bases; nucleotides not matched to a gene: 2. CDR3 loop: CSAQGDGYTF. CDR3 DNA: TGCAGCGCTCAGGGGGATGGCTACACCTTC.